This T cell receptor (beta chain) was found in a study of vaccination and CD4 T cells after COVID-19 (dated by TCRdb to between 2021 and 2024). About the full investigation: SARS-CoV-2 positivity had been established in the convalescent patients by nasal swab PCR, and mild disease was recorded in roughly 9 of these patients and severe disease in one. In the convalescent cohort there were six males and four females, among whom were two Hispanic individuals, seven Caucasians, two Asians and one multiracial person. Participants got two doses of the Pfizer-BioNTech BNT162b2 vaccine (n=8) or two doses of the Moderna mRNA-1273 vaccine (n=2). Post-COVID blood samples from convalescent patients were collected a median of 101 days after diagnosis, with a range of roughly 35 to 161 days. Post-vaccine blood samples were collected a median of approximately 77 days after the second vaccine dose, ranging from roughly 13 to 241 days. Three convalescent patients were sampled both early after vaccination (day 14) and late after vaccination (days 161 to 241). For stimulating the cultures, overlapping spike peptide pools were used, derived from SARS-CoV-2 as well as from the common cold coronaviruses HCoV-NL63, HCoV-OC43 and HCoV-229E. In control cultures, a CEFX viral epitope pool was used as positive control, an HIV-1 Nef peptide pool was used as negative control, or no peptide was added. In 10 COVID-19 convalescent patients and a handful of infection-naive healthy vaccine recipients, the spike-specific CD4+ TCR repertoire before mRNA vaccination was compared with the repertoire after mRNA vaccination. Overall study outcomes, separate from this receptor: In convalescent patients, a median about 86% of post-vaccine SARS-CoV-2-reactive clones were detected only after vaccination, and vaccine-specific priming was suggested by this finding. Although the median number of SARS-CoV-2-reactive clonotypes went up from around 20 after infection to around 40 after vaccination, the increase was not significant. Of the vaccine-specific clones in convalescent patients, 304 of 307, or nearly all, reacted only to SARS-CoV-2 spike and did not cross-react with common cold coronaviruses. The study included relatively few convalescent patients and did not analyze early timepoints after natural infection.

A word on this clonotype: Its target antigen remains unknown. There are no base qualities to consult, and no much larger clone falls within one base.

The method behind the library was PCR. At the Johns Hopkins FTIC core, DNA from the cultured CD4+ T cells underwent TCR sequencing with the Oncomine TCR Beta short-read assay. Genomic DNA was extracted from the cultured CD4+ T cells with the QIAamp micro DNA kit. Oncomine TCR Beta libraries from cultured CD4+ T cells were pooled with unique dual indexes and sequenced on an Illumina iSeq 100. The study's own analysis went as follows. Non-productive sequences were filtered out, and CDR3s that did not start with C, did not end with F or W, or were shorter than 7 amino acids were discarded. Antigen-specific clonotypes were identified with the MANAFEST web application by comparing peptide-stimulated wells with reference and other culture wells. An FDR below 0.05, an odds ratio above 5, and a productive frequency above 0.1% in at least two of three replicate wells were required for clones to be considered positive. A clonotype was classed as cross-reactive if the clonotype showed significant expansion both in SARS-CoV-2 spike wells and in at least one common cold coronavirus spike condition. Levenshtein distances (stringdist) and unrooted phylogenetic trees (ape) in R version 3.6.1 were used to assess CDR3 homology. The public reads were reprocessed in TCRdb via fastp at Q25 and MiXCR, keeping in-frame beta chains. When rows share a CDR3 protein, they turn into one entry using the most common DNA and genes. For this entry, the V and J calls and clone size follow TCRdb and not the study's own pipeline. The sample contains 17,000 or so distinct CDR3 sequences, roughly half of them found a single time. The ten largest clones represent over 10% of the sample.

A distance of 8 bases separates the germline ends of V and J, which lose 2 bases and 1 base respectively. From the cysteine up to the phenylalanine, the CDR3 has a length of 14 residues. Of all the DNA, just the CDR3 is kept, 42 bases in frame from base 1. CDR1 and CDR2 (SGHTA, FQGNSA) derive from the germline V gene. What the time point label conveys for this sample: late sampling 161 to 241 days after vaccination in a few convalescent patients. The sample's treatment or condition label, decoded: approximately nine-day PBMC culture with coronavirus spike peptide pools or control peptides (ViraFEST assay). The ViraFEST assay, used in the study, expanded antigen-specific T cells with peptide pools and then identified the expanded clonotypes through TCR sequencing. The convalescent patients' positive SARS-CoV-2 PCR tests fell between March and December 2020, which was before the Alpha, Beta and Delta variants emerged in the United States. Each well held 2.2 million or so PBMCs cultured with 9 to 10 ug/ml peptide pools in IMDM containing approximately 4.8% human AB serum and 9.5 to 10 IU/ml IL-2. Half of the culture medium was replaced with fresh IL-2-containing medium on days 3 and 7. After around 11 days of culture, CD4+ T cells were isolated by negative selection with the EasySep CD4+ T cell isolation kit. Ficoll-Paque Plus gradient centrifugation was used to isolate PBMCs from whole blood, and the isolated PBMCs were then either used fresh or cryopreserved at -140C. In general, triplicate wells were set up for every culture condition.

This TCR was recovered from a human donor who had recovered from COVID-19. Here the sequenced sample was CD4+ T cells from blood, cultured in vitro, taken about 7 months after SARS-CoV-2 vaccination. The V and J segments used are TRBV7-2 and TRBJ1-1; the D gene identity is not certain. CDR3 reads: CASSLMVGNTEAFF. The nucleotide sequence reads TGTGCCAGCAGCTTAATGGTGGGGAACACTGAAGCTTTCTTT.